This is a list of T cell receptor beta chains from one sample in a study of shared clonotypes between healthy human individuals. Sequencing used immunoSEQ multiplex PCR; TCRdb keeps in-frame clones, though not all of them. The data show approximately 940,000 clones, 60% to 85% seen once. What was sequenced was memory CD4+ T cells sorted from blood. The source of these receptors is a young man in good health. The CDR3 runs from the conserved cysteine through the conserved F or W. Fields, in order: V gene, J gene, D gene, clone size, CDR3 protein, CDR3 DNA. D genes are given only for firm matches. The size entry is marked missing in some rows and otherwise reads once, few, many or a size class.

TRBV2	TRBJ2-3	-	once	CASRTRGAADTQYF	TGTGCCAGCAGGACCAGGGGGGCGGCAGATACGCAGTATTTT
TRBV30	TRBJ2-7	-	-	CAWSPGIYYEQYF	TGTGCCTGGAGTCCTGGAATTTACTACGAGCAGTACTTC
TRBV28	TRBJ2-7	TRBD2	once	CASSQPLAGGTTYEQYF	TGTGCCAGCAGTCAACCCCTAGCGGGGGGGACCACCTACGAGCAGTACTTC
TRBV11-3	TRBJ2-2	TRBD1	-	CASSPRQGDTGELFF	TGTGCCAGCAGCCCAAGACAGGGGGACACCGGGGAGCTGTTTTTT
TRBV10-3	TRBJ2-1	TRBD2	few	CAISEPRLLAGDEQFF	TGTGCCATCAGTGAGCCCCGACTCCTAGCGGGAGATGAGCAGTTCTTC
TRBV5-6	TRBJ2-2	-	-	CASSYDRGTGELFF	TGTGCCAGCAGCTATGATCGAGGCACCGGGGAGCTGTTTTTT
TRBV30	TRBJ2-5	TRBD1	-	CAWSEDRAGVGTQYF	TGTGCCTGGAGCGAGGACAGGGCAGGGGTTGGGACCCAGTACTTC
TRBV5-1	TRBJ2-5	TRBD2	-	CASSLVAGSGGAETQYF	TGCGCCAGCAGCTTGGTCGCTGGTAGCGGGGGGGCAGAGACCCAGTACTTC
TRBV5-6	TRBJ2-5	-	-	CASSFDRSQETQYF	TGTGCCAGCAGCTTCGACAGGTCTCAAGAGACCCAGTACTTC
TRBV6-1	TRBJ2-2	-	few	CASRSRATGELFF	TGTGCCAGCAGGTCACGAGCCACCGGGGAGCTGTTTTTT
TRBV10-1	TRBJ2-2	-	few	CASRAAAGELFF	TGCGCCAGCAGGGCAGCGGCCGGGGAGCTGTTTTTT
TRBV2	TRBJ1-2	TRBD1	-	CASSLRQGTYTF	TGTGCCAGCAGTCTTAGACAGGGGACTTACACCTTC
TRBV29-1	TRBJ2-1	TRBD2	-	CSVAGTSGRIEGNEQFF	TGCAGCGTTGCTGGGACTAGCGGGAGAATTGAAGGGAATGAGCAGTTCTTC
TRBV6-1	TRBJ1-2	TRBD1	-	CASRTGVGYGYTF	TGTGCCAGCAGGACAGGGGTCGGATATGGCTACACCTTC
TRBV15	TRBJ2-3	-	-	CATRTAPHHTQYF	TGTGCCACCAGGACTGCTCCGCACCATACGCAGTATTTT
TRBV2	TRBJ2-3	-	-	CASSWDISTDTQYF	TGTGCCAGCAGTTGGGACATCAGCACAGATACGCAGTATTTT
TRBV18	TRBJ2-2	-	-	CASSGTLASNTGELFF	TGTGCCAGCTCAGGCACGCTAGCGTCGAACACCGGGGAGCTGTTTTTT
TRBV5-6	TRBJ2-5	-	once	CASSLGRFQETQYF	TGTGCCAGCAGCTTGGGCAGGTTCCAAGAGACCCAGTACTTC
TRBV14	TRBJ1-5	-	-	CASSQDVGGEGQPQHF	TGTGCCAGCAGCCAAGATGTAGGAGGGGAGGGTCAGCCCCAGCATTTT
TRBV28	TRBJ2-3	-	-	CATLTSTDTQYF	TGTGCCACCCTGACTAGCACAGATACGCAGTATTTT
TRBV7-9	TRBJ1-2	-	-	CASSLGSNIYGYTF	TGTGCCAGCAGCTTAGGGAGTAATATCTATGGCTACACCTTC
TRBV5-1	TRBJ2-2	-	once	CASANQGSYTGELFF	TGCGCCAGCGCCAACCAGGGGAGTTACACCGGGGAGCTGTTTTTT
TRBV6-6	TRBJ1-2	TRBD1	few	CASRRQGRDSYTF	TGTGCCAGCAGAAGACAGGGGAGAGATAGCTACACCTTC
TRBV7-8	TRBJ2-1	-	-	CASSLEVSNEQFF	TGTGCCAGCAGCTTAGAGGTCAGCAATGAGCAGTTCTTC
TRBV12-5	TRBJ2-2	-	-	CASGRGQGRTGELFF	TGTGCTAGTGGCCGGGGGCAGGGTAGGACCGGGGAGCTGTTTTTT
TRBV7-2	TRBJ2-7	TRBD2	-	CASRPGLAGGYEQYF	TGTGCCAGCAGACCCGGACTAGCGGGGGGTTACGAGCAGTACTTC
TRBV5-1	TRBJ1-1	-	-	CASSRIRANQDTEAFF	TGCGCCAGCAGCCGGATCAGGGCTAATCAGGACACTGAAGCTTTCTTT
TRBV5-4	TRBJ2-7	-	-	CASSPPGRGVSYEQYF	TGTGCCAGCAGCCCCCCGGGTAGGGGCGTATCCTACGAGCAGTACTTC
TRBV28	TRBJ1-6	TRBD1	-	CASSNQGAAYNSPLHF	TGTGCCAGCAGCAACCAGGGGGCGGCCTATAATTCACCCCTCCACTTT
TRBV30	TRBJ2-5	-	-	CAWSPDLTTQYF	TGTGCCTGGAGTCCGGACCTGACGACCCAGTACTTC